The 7 T cell receptor beta chains below all came from one sample that was sequenced in a study of cytomegalovirus exposure and HLA in healthy donors. Vbeta (60) and Jbeta (13) primers were used in the PCR. TCRdb's copy holds only in-frame clones and misses some; the assay was immunoSEQ multiplex PCR. This sample has roughly 190,000 clones; around 90% occur once, and the top ten carry around 1.5%. Sequencing was performed on PBMCs. Every receptor here comes from a woman between 18 and 29 years old in good health and CMV-seronegative.

The rearrangement joins TRBV7-9 to TRBJ1-2, with a possible D match to TRBD1 (5 bases). Germline CDR1 SEHNR, CDR2 FQNEAQ (reference sequence). V lost 5 bases and J 5 bases, leaving 15 bases between the germline ends. This CDR3 is built from 14 residues. Written as DNA, the CDR3 is TGTGCCAGCAGCCCGGGGGGATCGGCTTATGGCTACACCTTC. Amino acid sequence: CASSPGGSAYGYTF. The full variable domain, its missing parts supplied by reference TRBV7-9 and TRBJ1-2, is DTGVSQNPRHKITKRGQNVTFRCDPISEHNRLYWYRQTLGQGPEFLTYFQNEAQLEKSRLLSDRFSAERPKGSFSTLEIQRTEQGDSAMYLCASSPGGSAYGYTFGSGTRLTVV.

This clone came up once. The chain uses TRBV6-6 and TRBJ1-3; D remains unclear. Looked up from germline, CDR1 is MNHNY and CDR2 is SVGAGI (reference sequence). This CDR3 contains 14 residues. Trimming removed 7 bases from V and 0 bases from J, with 10 bases in between. This CDR3 is CASTPLYSGNTIYF. The CDR3 coding sequence is TGTGCCAGCACCCCTTTGTACTCTGGAAACACCATATATTTT.

This clone was recorded once. This rearrangement joins TRBV6-1 to TRBJ2-1, with 10 positions matching TRBD2. Germline trimming cut 5 bases from V and 9 bases from J; bases unmatched to any gene: 10. Looked up from germline, CDR1 is MNHNS and CDR2 is SASEGT. The CDR3 runs to 15 residues. The CDR3 region is CASSSYLAGEGEQFF. In DNA, the CDR3 is TGTGCCAGCAGTTCTTACCTAGCGGGAGAAGGTGAGCAGTTCTTC.

The CDR3 nucleotides read TGTGCCTGGAGTCACGCGGGACAAGAGACCCAGTACTTC. Its translation: CAWSHAGQETQYF. The rearrangement joins TRBV30 to TRBJ2-5; tentative D call: TRBD2 (6 bases). This CDR3 spans 13 amino acids. V was shortened by 2 bases and J by 2 bases, with 9 bases between the two germline ends. CDR1 is GTSNPN and CDR2 is SVGIG in the germline V gene (reference sequence).

J is TRBJ1-1 and V is TRBV9, with D hard to call. The germline V and J ends were trimmed by 2 bases and 1 base, with 9 bases remaining between them. The germline CDR1 and CDR2 sequences are SGDLS and YYNGEE. The CDR3 length is 14 residues. Here the CDR3 DNA reads TGTGCCAGCAGCGTTGAGGGCCAGAACACTGAAGCTTTCTTT. Residues: CASSVEGQNTEAFF.

This chain joins TRBV9 and TRBJ2-3; D unresolved. CDR1 is SGDLS and CDR2 is YYNGEE in the germline V gene. This CDR3 is built from 14 residues. V was cut by 5 bases and J by 0 bases, with 10 bases left in between. The CDR3, as DNA: TGTGCCAGCAGGGGCCCCTCTAGCACAGATACGCAGTATTTT. This sequence encodes CASRGPSSTDTQYF.

This clone was detected only once. The V gene is TRBV11-3, the J gene TRBJ2-7, with a possible D match to TRBD2 (5 bases). Germline lookup yields CDR1 SGHNT and CDR2 YENEEA. The CDR3 totals 16 residues. Trimming removed 5 bases from V and 3 bases from J, with 20 bases in between. CDR3 residues: CASSTRVGVPGYEQYF. The CDR3 DNA sequence: TGTGCCAGCAGCACAAGGGTCGGGGTTCCCGGCTACGAGCAGTACTTC.